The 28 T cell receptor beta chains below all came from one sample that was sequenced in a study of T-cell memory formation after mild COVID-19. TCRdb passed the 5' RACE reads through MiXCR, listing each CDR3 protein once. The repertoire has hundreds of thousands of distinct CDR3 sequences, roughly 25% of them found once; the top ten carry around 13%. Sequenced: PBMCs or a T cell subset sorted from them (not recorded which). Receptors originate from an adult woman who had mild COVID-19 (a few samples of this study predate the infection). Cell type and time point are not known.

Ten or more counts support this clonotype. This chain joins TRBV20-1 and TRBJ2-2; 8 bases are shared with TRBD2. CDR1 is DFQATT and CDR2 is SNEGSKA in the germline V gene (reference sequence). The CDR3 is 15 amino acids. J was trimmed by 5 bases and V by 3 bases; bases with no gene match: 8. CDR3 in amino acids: CSARASGRGTGELFF. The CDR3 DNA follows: TGCAGTGCTAGGGCCAGCGGGAGAGGGACCGGGGAGCTGTTTTTT.

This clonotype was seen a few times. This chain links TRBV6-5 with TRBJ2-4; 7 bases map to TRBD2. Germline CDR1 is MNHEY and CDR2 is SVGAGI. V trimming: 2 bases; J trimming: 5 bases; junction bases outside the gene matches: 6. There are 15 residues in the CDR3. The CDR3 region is CASSYAGGRENIQYF. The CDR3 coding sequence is TGTGCCAGCAGTTACGCTGGGGGGAGGGAAAACATTCAGTACTTC.

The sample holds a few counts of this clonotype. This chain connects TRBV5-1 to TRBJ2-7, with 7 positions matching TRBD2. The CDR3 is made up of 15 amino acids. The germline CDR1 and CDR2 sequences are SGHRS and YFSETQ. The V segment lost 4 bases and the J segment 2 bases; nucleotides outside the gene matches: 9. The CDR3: CASSLQDGLAYEQYF. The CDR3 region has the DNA TGCGCCAGCAGCCTCCAAGACGGACTAGCCTACGAGCAGTACTTC. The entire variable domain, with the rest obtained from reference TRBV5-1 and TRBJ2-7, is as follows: KAGVTQTPRYLIKTRGQQVTLSCSPISGHRSVSWYQQTPGQGLQFLFEYFSETQRNKGNFPGRFSGRQFSNSRSEMNVSTLELGDSALYLCASSLQDGLAYEQYFGPGTRLTVT.

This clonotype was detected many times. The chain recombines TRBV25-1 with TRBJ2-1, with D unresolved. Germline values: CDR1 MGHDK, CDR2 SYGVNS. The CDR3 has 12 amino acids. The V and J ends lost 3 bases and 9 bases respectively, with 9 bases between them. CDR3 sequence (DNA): TGTGCCAGCAGTGACAAGGGTATTGAGCAGTTCTTC. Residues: CASSDKGIEQFF.

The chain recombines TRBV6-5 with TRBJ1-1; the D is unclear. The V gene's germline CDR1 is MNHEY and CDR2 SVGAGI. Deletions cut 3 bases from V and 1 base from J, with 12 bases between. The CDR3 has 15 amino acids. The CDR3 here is CASSYLSAGNTEAFF. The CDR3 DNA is TGTGCCAGCAGTTATTTGAGTGCAGGGAACACTGAAGCTTTCTTT.

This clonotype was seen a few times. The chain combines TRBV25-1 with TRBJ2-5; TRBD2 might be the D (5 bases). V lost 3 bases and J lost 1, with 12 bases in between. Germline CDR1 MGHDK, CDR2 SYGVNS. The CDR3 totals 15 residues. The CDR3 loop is CASSDGGWGQETQYF. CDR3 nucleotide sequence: TGTGCCAGCAGTGACGGCGGGTGGGGCCAAGAGACCCAGTACTTC. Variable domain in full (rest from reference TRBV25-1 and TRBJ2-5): EADIYQTPRYLVIGTGKKITLECSQTMGHDKMYWYQQDPGMELHLIHYSYGVNSTEKGDLSSESTVSRIRTEHFPLTLESARPSHTSQYLCASSDGGWGQETQYFGPGTRLLVL.

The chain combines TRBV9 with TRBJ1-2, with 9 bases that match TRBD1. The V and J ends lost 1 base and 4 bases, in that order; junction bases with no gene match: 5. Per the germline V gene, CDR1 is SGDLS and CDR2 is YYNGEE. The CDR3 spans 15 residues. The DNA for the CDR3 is TGTGCCAGCAGCGTATCACAGGGGGCTACCTATGGCTACACCTTC. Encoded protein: CASSVSQGATYGYTF. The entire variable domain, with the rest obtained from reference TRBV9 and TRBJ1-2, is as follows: DSGVTQTPKHLITATGQRVTLRCSPRSGDLSVYWYQQSLDQGLQFLIQYYNGEERAKGNILERFSAQQFPDLHSELNLSSLELGDSALYFCASSVSQGATYGYTFGSGTRLTVV.

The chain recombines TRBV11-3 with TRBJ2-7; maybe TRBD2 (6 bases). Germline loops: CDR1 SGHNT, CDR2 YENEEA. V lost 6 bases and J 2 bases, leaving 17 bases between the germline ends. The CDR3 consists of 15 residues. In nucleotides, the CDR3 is TGTGCCAGCAGGGGCGGGACCAGTGGACCCTACGAGCAGTACTTC. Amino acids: CASRGGTSGPYEQYF. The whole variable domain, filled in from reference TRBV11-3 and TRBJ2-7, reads EAGVVQSPRYKIIEKKQPVAFWCNPISGHNTLYWYLQNLGQGPELLIRYENEEAVDDSQLPKDRFSAERLKGVDSTLKIQPAELGDSAVYLCASRGGTSGPYEQYFGPGTRLTVT.

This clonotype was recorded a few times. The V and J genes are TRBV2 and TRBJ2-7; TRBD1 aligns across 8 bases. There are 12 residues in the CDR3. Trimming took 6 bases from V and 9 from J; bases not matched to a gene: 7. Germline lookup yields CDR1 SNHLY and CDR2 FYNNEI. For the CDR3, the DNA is TGTGCCAGCAGATCCGACAGGGGTGGGCAGTACTTC. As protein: CASRSDRGGQYF.

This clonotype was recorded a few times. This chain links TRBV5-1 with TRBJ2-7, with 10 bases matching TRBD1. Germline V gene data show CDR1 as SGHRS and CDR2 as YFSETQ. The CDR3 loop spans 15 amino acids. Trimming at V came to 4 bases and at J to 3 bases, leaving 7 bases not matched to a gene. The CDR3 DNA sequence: TGCGCCAGCAGCGTCCCCGGGACAGGGGTCTACGAGCAGTACTTC. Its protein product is CASSVPGTGVYEQYF.

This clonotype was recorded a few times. The DNA of the CDR3 is TGCGCCAGCAGCTTGGGGGACCTTCCTGCGGGGGAGACCCAGTACTTC. Protein product: CASSLGDLPAGETQYF. This rearrangement joins TRBV5-1 to TRBJ2-5; D may be TRBD2 (6 bases). The V and J ends lost 0 bases and 5 bases respectively, with 17 bases between them. Germline CDR1 SGHRS, CDR2 YFSETQ. This CDR3 is 16 amino acids long.

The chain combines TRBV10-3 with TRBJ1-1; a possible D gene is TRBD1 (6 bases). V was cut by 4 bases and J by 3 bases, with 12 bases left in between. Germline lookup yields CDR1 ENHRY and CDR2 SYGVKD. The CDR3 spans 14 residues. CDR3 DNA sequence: TGTGCCATCAGTGGGCAGGGGAGGGACACTGAAGCTTTCTTT. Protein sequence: CAISGQGRDTEAFF.

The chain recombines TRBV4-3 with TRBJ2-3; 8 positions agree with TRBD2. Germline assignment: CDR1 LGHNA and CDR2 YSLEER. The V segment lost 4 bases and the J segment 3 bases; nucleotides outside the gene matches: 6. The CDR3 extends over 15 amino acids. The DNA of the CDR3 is TGCGCCAGCAGCCGTGTCGGCGGGAGGACAGATACGCAGTATTTT. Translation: CASSRVGGRTDTQYF.

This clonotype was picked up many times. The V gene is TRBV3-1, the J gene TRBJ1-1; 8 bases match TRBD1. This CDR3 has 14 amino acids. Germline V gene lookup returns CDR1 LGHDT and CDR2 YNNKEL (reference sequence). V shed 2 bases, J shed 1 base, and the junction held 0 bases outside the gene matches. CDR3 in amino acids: CASSQQGANTEAFF. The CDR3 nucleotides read TGTGCCAGCAGCCAACAGGGGGCGAACACTGAAGCTTTCTTT.

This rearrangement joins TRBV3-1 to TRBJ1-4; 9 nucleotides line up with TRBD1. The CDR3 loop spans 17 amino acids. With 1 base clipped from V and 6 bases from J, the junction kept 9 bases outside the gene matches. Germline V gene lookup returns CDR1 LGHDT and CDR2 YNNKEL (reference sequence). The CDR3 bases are TGTGCCAGCAGCCAAGGGGCTCGACAGGGGGTCGATGAAAAACTGTTTTTT. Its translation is CASSQGARQGVDEKLFF.

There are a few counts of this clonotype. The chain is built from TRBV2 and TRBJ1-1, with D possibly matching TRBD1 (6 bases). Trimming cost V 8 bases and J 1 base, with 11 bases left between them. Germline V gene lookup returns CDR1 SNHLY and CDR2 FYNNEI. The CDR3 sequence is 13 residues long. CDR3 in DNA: TGTGCCAGCGGCGGGACACCGAACACTGAAGCTTTCTTT. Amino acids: CASGGTPNTEAFF.

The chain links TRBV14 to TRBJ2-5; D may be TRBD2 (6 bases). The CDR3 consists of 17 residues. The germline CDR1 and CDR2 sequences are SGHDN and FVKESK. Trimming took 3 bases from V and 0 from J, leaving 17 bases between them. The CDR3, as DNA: TGTGCCAGCAGCCAGGCGAGATACCGGACTAACCAAGAGACCCAGTACTTC. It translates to CASSQARYRTNQETQYF.

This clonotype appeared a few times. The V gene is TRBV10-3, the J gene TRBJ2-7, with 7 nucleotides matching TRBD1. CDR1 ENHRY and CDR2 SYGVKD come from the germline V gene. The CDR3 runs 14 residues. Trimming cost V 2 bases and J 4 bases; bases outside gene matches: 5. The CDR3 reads CAISEPGGFYEQYF. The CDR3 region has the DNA TGTGCCATCAGTGAGCCAGGGGGTTTTTACGAGCAGTACTTC.

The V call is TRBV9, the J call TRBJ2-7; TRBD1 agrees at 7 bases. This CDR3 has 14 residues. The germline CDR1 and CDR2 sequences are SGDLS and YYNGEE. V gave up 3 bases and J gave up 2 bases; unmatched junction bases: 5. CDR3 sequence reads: CASSAGQETYEQYF. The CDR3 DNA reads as TGTGCCAGCAGCGCCGGACAGGAGACCTACGAGCAGTACTTC.

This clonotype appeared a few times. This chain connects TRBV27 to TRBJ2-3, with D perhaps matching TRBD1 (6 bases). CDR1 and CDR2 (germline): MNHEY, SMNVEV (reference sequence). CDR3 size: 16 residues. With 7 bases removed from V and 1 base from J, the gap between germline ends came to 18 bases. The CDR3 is CASTPPGVYRTDTQYF. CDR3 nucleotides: TGTGCCAGCACCCCCCCAGGGGTCTATCGCACAGATACGCAGTATTTT.

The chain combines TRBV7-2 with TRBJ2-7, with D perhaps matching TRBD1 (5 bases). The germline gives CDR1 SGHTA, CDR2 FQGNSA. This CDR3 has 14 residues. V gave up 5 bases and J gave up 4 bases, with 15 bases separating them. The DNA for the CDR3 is TGTGCCAGCAGCACGCCTCAGGGAACTTACGAGCAGTACTTC. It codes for CASSTPQGTYEQYF.

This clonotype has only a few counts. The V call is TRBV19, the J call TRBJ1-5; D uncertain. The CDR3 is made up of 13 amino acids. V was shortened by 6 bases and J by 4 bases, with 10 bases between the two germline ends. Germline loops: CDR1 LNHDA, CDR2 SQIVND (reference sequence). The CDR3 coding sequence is TGTGCCAGTAGCCACCCCCCTAATCAGCCCCAGCATTTT. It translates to CASSHPPNQPQHF.

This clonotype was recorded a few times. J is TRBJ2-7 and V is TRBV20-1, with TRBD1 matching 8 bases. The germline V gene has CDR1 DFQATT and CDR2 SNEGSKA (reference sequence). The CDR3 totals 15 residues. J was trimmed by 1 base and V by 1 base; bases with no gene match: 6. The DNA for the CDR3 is TGCAGTGCTAGAGTGTGGACAGGGAGTTCCTACGAGCAGTACTTC. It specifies CSARVWTGSSYEQYF.

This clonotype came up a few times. DNA for the CDR3: TGTGCCAGCAGCGTGAGCGGGGGGGCCACCGGGGAGCTGTTTTTT. Its protein product is CASSVSGGATGELFF. The rearrangement joins TRBV9 to TRBJ2-2, with 10 nucleotides matching TRBD2. This CDR3 has 15 amino acids. V lost 2 bases and J lost 4; bases outside the gene matches: 2. Germline loops: CDR1 SGDLS, CDR2 YYNGEE.

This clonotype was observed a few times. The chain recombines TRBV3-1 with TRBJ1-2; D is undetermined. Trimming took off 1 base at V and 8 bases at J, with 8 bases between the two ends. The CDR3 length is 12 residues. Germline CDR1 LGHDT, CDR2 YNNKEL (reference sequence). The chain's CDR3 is CASSQGLAGYTF. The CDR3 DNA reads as TGTGCCAGCAGCCAAGGCCTCGCCGGCTACACCTTC. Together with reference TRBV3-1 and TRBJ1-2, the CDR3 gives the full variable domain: DTAVSQTPKYLVTQMGNDKSIKCEQNLGHDTMYWYKQDSKKFLKIMFSYNNKELIINETVPNRFSPKSPDKAHLNLHINSLELGDSAVYFCASSQGLAGYTFGSGTRLTVV.

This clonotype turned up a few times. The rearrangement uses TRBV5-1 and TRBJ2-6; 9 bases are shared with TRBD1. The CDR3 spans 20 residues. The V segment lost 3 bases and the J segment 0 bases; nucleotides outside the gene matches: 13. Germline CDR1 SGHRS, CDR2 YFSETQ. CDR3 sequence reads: CASSWNRGLSFSSGANVLTF. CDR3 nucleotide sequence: TGCGCCAGCAGCTGGAACAGGGGGCTCTCATTTAGCTCTGGGGCCAACGTCCTGACTTTC.

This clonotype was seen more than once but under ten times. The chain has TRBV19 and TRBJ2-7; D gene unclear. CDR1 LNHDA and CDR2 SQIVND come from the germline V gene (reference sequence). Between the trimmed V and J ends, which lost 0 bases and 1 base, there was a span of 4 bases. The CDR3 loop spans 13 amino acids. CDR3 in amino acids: CASSIDGSYEQYF. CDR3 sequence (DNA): TGTGCCAGTAGTATAGACGGTTCCTACGAGCAGTACTTC.

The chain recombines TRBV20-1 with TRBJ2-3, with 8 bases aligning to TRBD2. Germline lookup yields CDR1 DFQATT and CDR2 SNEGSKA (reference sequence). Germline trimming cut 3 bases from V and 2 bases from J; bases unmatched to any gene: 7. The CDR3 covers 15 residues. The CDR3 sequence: CSARRLAGPTDTQYF. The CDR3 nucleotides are TGCAGTGCTAGGAGGCTAGCGGGCCCCACAGATACGCAGTATTTT.